The text below deals with one T cell receptor (beta chain). Trimming removed 1 base from V and 0 bases from J, with 16 bases in between. This CDR3 has 17 amino acids. Looked up from germline, CDR1 is GTSNPN and CDR2 is SVGIG (reference sequence). The sample originates from a study of cytomegalovirus exposure and HLA in healthy donors. PCR was performed using 60 Vbeta and 13 Jbeta primers. Produced via immunoSEQ multiplex PCR; TCRdb's table is partial and in-frame only. The data show 90,000 or so clones, with about four fifths seen just once and roughly 32% held by the top ten. The chain uses TRBV30 and TRBJ1-3, with unresolved D. The source of this sequence is a man aged 50 to 59 in good health and CMV-seropositive. Sequenced sample: PBMCs. The CDR3, as DNA: TGTGCCTGGAGTGCCAATCAGTACGGGTCCTCTGGAAACACCATATATTTT. Encoded protein: CAWSANQYGSSGNTIYF.